This T cell receptor (beta chain) was profiled in a study of T-cell reconstitution after alpha-beta-depleted transplantation in children listed by TCRdb under 2016. In the study overall: Using TCR repertoire profiling, the study followed T-cell immune reconstitution in a quantitative way in children after TCRalphabeta/CD19-depleted allogeneic hematopoietic cell transplantation. Findings and caveats that apply to the study as a whole: Over the following months the frequencies of hyperexpanded clones went down, and after one year T-cell counts and TCRbeta diversity were mostly credited to newly produced T cells. In some patients, high TCRbeta diversity at day 60 was attributed to recipient T cells and intrathymic progenitors that had survived conditioning. Apparently early alphabetaT-cell count recovery about two months after transplant reportedly relied on only several hundred rapidly expanded clones derived from non-depleted graft cells.

This specimen's treatment or condition label, interpreted: allogeneic hematopoietic cell transplantation with graft depleted of TCRalphabeta T cells and CD19 B cells. The children who served as transplant recipients had been given grafts of TCRalphabeta/CD19-depleted allogeneic hematopoietic cells. Libraries were constructed by PCR. Sequencing instrument: Illumina HiSeq 2500. TCR libraries were prepared with molecular barcoding, using unique molecular identifiers to normalize TCRbeta repertoire quantification. The public sequencing data were trimmed at Q25 with fastp and processed into clonotypes with MiXCR by TCRdb, which kept only in-frame beta chains. Every entry covers one CDR3 protein and lists the most common genes and DNA from its rows. The sample contains fewer than 350,000 distinct CDR3 sequences, 10% of them found a single time. The ten biggest clones cover about 8% of the sample. The germline V end is reduced by 1 base and the J end by 9 bases; junction bases left unmatched: 14. The germline V gene yields SGHRS for CDR1 and YFSETQ for CDR2. Counted from cysteine to phenylalanine, this CDR3 has 18 amino acids. Only the CDR3 part of the read is kept: 54 bases, read in frame from the first base.

With respect to this clonotype: Its antigen remains unidentified. The record has no base qualities; no much larger clone is one base away.

The sequence came from a boy in the first two years of life with acute myeloid leukemia, due to receive a stem cell transplant. The receptor chain draws on TRBV5-1 and TRBJ2-4; 12 junctional bases match TRBD2. This specimen was PBMCs, taken before TCRalphabeta/CD19-depleted stem cell transplant. This receptor carries the CDR3 CASSLPRTSGASGGIQYF. The nucleotides read TGCGCCAGCAGCTTGCCCCGGACTAGCGGGGCTTCAGGAGGCATTCAGTACTTC.